The sequence of this TCR beta chain was determined in a study of control samples from healthy donors and cancer patients. V was trimmed by 3 bases and J by 5 bases, leaving 10 bases between them. In germline, CDR1 is LNHDA, CDR2 SQIVND (reference sequence). The CDR3 covers 13 residues. Clones were read by immunoSEQ multiplex PCR, and TCRdb kept only the in-frame ones, dropping some. The data contain roughly 120,000 clones, about 93% of them seen just once; the ten biggest clones take up around 1.6%. This chain joins TRBV19 and TRBJ1-1, with D possibly being TRBD1 (5 bases). The TCR was taken from a man aged 50 to 59 with head and neck cancer. Sequenced: PBMCs. CDR3 amino acids: CASSMGEATEAFF. For the CDR3, the DNA is TGTGCCAGTAGTATGGGGGAAGCAACTGAAGCTTTCTTT.